A single sample gave rise to the 20 T cell receptor beta chains below, sequenced in a study of T-cell reconstitution after alpha-beta-depleted transplantation in children. TCRbeta library construction was performed incorporating unique molecular identifiers. A single record per CDR3 protein comes from TCRdb applying MiXCR to the PCR reads. The data contain roughly 200,000 distinct CDR3 sequences, approximately 9.5% of them singletons. This specimen was PBMCs from the stem cell graft donor, taken from the stem cell graft. All receptors derive from a human donor who donated a stem cell graft to a child with acute lymphoblastic leukemia.

This sequence joins TRBV7-8 and TRBJ1-6; D possibly corresponds to TRBD1 (6 bases). This CDR3 has 17 residues. Trimming shortened V by 2 bases and J by 9 bases, and 20 bases separated the two germline ends. The V gene's germline CDR1 is SGHVS and CDR2 FQNEAQ. CDR3 DNA sequence: TGTGCCAGCAGCTTAAGAGGGGGTGGGCAGTTAGCTTCACCCCTCCACTTT. This codes for CASSLRGGGQLASPLHF.

The rearrangement links TRBV18 to TRBJ2-2; D gene uncertain. Germline V gene data show CDR1 as KGHSH and CDR2 as LQKENI. The length of the CDR3 is 12 residues. Trimming took 5 bases from V and 5 from J, leaving 6 bases between them. This CDR3 is CASSVETGELFF. The CDR3 nucleotides read TGTGCCAGCTCAGTAGAGACCGGGGAGCTGTTTTTT.

This clonotype has just a few counts. The gene calls are TRBV29-1 and TRBJ2-1; 7 bases map to TRBD2. The junction had 2 bases not matched to a gene; V was cut back by 3 bases and J by 6 bases. This CDR3 comprises 12 residues. Germline CDR1 SQVTM, CDR2 ANQGSEA. The CDR3 spells CSVEGGVNEQFF. Written as DNA, the CDR3 is TGCAGCGTTGAGGGGGGGGTCAATGAGCAGTTCTTC.

The chain uses TRBV7-6 and TRBJ1-6; TRBD1 might be the D (6 bases). Germline CDR1 is SGHVS and CDR2 is FNYEAQ. Trimming took off 1 base at V and 9 bases at J, with 13 bases between the two ends. CDR3 length equals 15 residues. Here the CDR3 reads CASSLGSGVVSPLHF. CDR3 in DNA: TGTGCCAGCAGCTTAGGTTCAGGGGTTGTTTCACCCCTCCACTTT.

This clonotype occurred a few times. This chain links TRBV18 with TRBJ2-5; 7 bases align to TRBD1. This CDR3 comprises 14 residues. The germline V gene has CDR1 KGHSH and CDR2 LQKENI. J gave up 5 bases and V 3 bases, and 6 bases lay outside the gene matches. The CDR3 nucleotides are TGTGCCAGCTCACCTCGCGACAGGGCCGAGACCCAGTACTTC. Translating it yields CASSPRDRAETQYF.

This clonotype was seen at least ten times. J is TRBJ1-2 and V is TRBV4-2; D is uncertain. The germline V and J ends were trimmed by 10 bases and 0 bases, with 18 bases remaining between them. The CDR3 consists of 15 residues. Germline V gene sequence: CDR1 LGHNA, CDR2 YNFKEQ. The CDR3: CATRLSVTANYGYTF. The CDR3 DNA sequence: TGTGCCACCCGACTTTCCGTTACGGCTAACTATGGCTACACCTTC.

This clonotype has ten or more counts. The chain employs TRBV27 and TRBJ2-6, with 7 nucleotides matching TRBD1. The CDR3 consists of 15 residues. V dropped 8 bases and J dropped 0; count of bases not matched to a gene: 4. Germline CDR1 MNHEY, CDR2 SMNVEV (reference sequence). CDR3 in DNA: TGTGCCAGCGCACAGGGGAACTCTGGGGCCAACGTCCTGACTTTC. Translation: CASAQGNSGANVLTF.

In the case of this clonotype: Because the CDR3's place on the DNA is in doubt, the DNA is left out and the CDR3 is given as listed by TCRdb. J is TRBJ1-5 and V is TRBV6-5. Germline V lookup: CDR1 MNHEY, CDR2 SVGAGI. The CDR3 length is 15 residues, termini included. CDR3 sequence reads: CASSSSDGGNQPQHF.

This clonotype was counted between two and nine times. V usage is TRBV10-3 and J usage is TRBJ2-1; 9 nucleotides align to TRBD2. Germline V gene data show CDR1 as ENHRY and CDR2 as SYGVKD. The junction had 23 bases not matched to a gene; V was cut back by 11 bases and J by 9 bases. The CDR3 has 17 amino acids. In DNA form, the CDR3 reads TGTGCCTCACAACGCGGCGGGGGGGCCTTACGGTTGGGTGAGCAGTTCTTC. Translated: CASQRGGGALRLGEQFF.

This clonotype appeared a few times. The genes are TRBV24-1 and TRBJ1-2, with TRBD1 matching over 7 bases. CDR3 size: 16 residues. V lost 3 bases and J lost 2; bases outside the gene matches: 8. From germline, CDR1 is KGHDR and CDR2 SFDVKD. The CDR3 is CATSDNTGAENYGYTF. CDR3 nucleotide sequence: TGTGCCACCAGTGATAATACAGGGGCAGAGAACTATGGCTACACCTTC.

The rearrangement links TRBV19 to TRBJ2-1, with 8 bases matching TRBD1. With V trimmed by 5 bases and J by 15 bases, 12 bases remained unmatched. The CDR3 extends over 13 amino acids. From germline, CDR1 is LNHDA and CDR2 SQIVND (reference sequence). Here the CDR3 reads CASSSGQGYGPFF. The CDR3 bases are TGTGCCAGTAGTTCAGGACAGGGCTATGGTCCGTTCTTC.

This clonotype was seen at least ten times. The chain couples TRBV10-3 to TRBJ2-1; TRBD1 agrees at 10 bases. Germline V gene sequence: CDR1 ENHRY, CDR2 SYGVKD. CDR3 size: 14 residues. The trim removed 6 bases at V and 8 bases at J, leaving 7 bases unmatched. In nucleotides, the CDR3 is TGTGCCATCAGCACCGGGACAGGGGTCGATGAGCAGTTCTTC. As protein: CAISTGTGVDEQFF.

The chain joins TRBV27 to TRBJ2-1, with D perhaps TRBD2 (6 bases). Trimming left V 2 bases short and J 4 bases short, with 12 bases between. CDR1 MNHEY and CDR2 SMNVEV come from the germline V gene (reference sequence). The CDR3 loop spans 15 amino acids. The CDR3 nucleotides read TGTGCCAGCAGTTTAGGCGGGGTGGTATACAATGAGCAGTTCTTC. Protein: CASSLGGVVYNEQFF.

There are many counts of this clonotype. V usage is TRBV12-3 or TRBV12-4 and J usage is TRBJ1-1; 7 nucleotides line up with TRBD1. CDR3 length: 13 amino acids. V lost 8 bases and J lost 5; bases outside the gene matches: 8. The CDR3 is CASEEGAHTEAFF. DNA for the CDR3: TGTGCCAGCGAAGAGGGGGCGCATACTGAAGCTTTCTTT.

The sample holds many counts of this clonotype. This chain connects TRBV12-3 or TRBV12-4 to TRBJ2-1; the match to TRBD2 covers 10 bases. V lost 4 bases and J lost 4; bases outside the gene matches: 7. CDR3 length: 16 amino acids. In DNA form, the CDR3 reads TGTGCCAGCAGTTCCGGACTAGCGGAATCTTACAATGAGCAGTTCTTC. This codes for CASSSGLAESYNEQFF.

This clonotype appeared a single time. The V call is TRBV7-8, the J call TRBJ1-5; D is possibly TRBD1 (5 bases). CDR1 is SGHVS and CDR2 is FQNEAQ in the germline V gene. The V end lost 5 bases, the J end lost 2 bases, and 10 bases lay between the germline ends. The CDR3 runs 14 residues. CDR3 bases: TGTGCCAGCAGCGCGGGGGTCGGCAATCAGCCCCAGCATTTT. Translation gives CASSAGVGNQPQHF. Variable domain in full (rest from reference TRBV7-8 and TRBJ1-5): GAGVSQSPRYKVAKRGQDVALRCDPISGHVSLFWYQQALGQGPEFLTYFQNEAQLDKSGLPSDRFFAERPEGSVSTLKIQRTQQEDSAVYLCASSAGVGNQPQHFGDGTRLSIL.

The chain couples TRBV3-1 to TRBJ1-5; TRBD1 aligns across 8 bases. The germline V gene encodes CDR1 LGHDT and CDR2 YNNKEL (reference sequence). CDR3 length: 15 amino acids. Trimming at V came to 1 base and at J to 7 bases, leaving 6 bases not matched to a gene. The CDR3 protein is CASSQAGQDVQPQHF. Here the CDR3 DNA reads TGTGCCAGCAGCCAAGCGGGACAGGACGTACAGCCCCAGCATTTT.

The sample holds many counts of this clonotype. Here the CDR3 reads CASSVGKAEQYF. CDR3 coding DNA: TGTGCCAGCAGCGTAGGAAAGGCCGAGCAGTACTTC. The chain joins TRBV9 to TRBJ2-7; unclear D gene. Germline lookup yields CDR1 SGDLS and CDR2 YYNGEE. CDR3 length: 12 amino acids. Trimming cost V 0 bases and J 6 bases, with 7 bases left between them.

This clonotype was recorded at least ten times. The V call is TRBV5-5, the J call TRBJ2-5; D gene unclear. The V end was cut by 6 bases, the J end by 5 bases, with 11 bases between. Per germline, CDR1 SGHKS and CDR2 YYEKEE (reference sequence). The CDR3 spans 12 residues. CDR3 amino acids: CASTTSSETQYF. CDR3 DNA: TGTGCCAGCACCACATCTTCGGAGACCCAGTACTTC.

The rearrangement links TRBV6-5 to TRBJ2-1, with D perhaps TRBD2 (7 bases). CDR3 size: 16 residues. Trimming removed 0 bases at V and 9 bases at J, with 18 bases between. CDR1 and CDR2 (germline): MNHEY, SVGAGI. The CDR3 spells CASSYSSAGEGGEQFF. As DNA, the CDR3 is TGTGCCAGCAGTTACTCGAGTGCAGGGGAGGGAGGTGAGCAGTTCTTC.